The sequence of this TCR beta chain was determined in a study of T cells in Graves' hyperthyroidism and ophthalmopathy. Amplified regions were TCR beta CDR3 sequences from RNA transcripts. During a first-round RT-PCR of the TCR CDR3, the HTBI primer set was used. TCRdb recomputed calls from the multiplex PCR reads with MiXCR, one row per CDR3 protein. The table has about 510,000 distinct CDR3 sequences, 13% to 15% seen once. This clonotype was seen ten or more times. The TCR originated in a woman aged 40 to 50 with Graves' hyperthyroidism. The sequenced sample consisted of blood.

The CDR3 nucleotides read TGTGCCTGGAGCAGGATTGGAGGCAATCAGCCCCAGCATTTT. Its protein is CAWSRIGGNQPQHF. The chain couples TRBV30 to TRBJ1-5, with D unresolved. There are 14 residues in the CDR3. Trimming shortened V by 3 bases and J by 2 bases, and 11 bases separated the two germline ends. Germline CDR1 GTSNPN, CDR2 SVGIG (reference sequence).